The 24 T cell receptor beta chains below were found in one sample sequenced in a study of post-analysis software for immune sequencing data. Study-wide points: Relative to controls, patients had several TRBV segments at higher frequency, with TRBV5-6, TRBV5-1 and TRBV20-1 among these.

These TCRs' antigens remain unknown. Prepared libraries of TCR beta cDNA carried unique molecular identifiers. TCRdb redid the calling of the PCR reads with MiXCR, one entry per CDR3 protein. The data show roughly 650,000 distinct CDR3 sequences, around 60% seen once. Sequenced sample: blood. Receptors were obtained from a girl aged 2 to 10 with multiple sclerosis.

As DNA, the CDR3 is TGTGCCAGCAGCTTAGGGCCAGAGCAGTTCTTC. The encoded protein is CASSLGPEQFF. The chain has TRBV7-9 and TRBJ2-1; no definite D call. The germline V and J ends were trimmed by 1 base and 10 bases, with 5 bases remaining between them. Germline V gene data show CDR1 as SEHNR and CDR2 as FQNEAQ (reference sequence). The CDR3 spans 11 residues.

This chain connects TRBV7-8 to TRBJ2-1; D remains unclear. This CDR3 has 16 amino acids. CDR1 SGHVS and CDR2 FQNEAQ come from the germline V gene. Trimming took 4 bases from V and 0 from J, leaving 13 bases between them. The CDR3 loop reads CASSSPPASSYNEQFF. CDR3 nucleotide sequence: TGTGCCAGCAGCTCCCCCCCGGCAAGCTCCTACAATGAGCAGTTCTTC.

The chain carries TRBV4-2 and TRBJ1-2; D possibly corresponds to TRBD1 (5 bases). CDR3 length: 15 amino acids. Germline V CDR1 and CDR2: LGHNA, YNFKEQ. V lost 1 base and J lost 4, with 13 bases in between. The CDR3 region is CASSQGGRTFYGYTF. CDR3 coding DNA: TGTGCCAGCAGCCAAGGGGGGAGAACGTTCTATGGCTACACCTTC.

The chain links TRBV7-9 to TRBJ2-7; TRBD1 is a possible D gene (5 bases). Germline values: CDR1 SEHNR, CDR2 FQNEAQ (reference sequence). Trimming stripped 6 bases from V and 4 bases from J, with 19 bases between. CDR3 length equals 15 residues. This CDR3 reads CASSLVRGRNYEQYF. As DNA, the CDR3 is TGTGCCAGCAGTCTCGTAAGGGGAAGGAATTACGAGCAGTACTTC. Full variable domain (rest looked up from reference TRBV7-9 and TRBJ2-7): DTGVSQNPRHKITKRGQNVTFRCDPISEHNRLYWYRQTLGQGPEFLTYFQNEAQLEKSRLLSDRFSAERPKGSFSTLEIQRTEQGDSAMYLCASSLVRGRNYEQYFGPGTRLTVT.

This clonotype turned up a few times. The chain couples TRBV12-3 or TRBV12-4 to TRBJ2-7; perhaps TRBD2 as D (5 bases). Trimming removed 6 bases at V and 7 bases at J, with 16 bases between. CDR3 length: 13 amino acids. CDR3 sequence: CASSHGEGYEQYF. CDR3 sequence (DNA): TGTGCCAGCAGCCACGGTGAGGGTTATGAGCAGTACTTC.

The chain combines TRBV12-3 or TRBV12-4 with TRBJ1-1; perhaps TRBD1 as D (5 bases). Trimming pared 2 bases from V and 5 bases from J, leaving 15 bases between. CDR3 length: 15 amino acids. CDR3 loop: CASSLIEGWGTEAFF. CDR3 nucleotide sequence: TGTGCCAGCAGTTTAATCGAGGGGTGGGGGACTGAAGCTTTCTTT.

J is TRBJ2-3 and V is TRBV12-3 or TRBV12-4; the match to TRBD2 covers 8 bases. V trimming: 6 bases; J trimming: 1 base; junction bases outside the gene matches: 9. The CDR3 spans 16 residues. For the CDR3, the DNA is TGTGCCAGCAGGAAGCCGGCACTAGCGGGCACAGATACGCAGTATTTT. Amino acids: CASRKPALAGTDTQYF.

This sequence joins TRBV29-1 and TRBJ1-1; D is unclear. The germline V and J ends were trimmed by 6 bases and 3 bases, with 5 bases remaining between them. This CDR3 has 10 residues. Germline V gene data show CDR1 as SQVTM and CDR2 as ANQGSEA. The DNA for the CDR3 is TGCAGCGTAGTATACACTGAAGCTTTCTTT. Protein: CSVVYTEAFF.

CDR3 protein: CAMSLGDEQFF. CDR3 coding DNA: TGTGCCATGTCTCTCGGGGATGAGCAGTTCTTC. This chain joins TRBV10-3 and TRBJ2-1; weak D call: TRBD2 (5 bases). V lost 9 bases and J 8 bases, leaving 11 bases between the germline ends. CDR3 size: 11 residues. CDR1 and CDR2 (germline): ENHRY, SYGVKD.

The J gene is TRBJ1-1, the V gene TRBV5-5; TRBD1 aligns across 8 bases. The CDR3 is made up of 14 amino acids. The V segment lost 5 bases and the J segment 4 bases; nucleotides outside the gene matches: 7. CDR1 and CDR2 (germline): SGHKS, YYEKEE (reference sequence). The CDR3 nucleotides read TGTGCCAGCAGTTCTTACAGGGGGAGCACTGAAGCTTTCTTT. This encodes CASSSYRGSTEAFF.

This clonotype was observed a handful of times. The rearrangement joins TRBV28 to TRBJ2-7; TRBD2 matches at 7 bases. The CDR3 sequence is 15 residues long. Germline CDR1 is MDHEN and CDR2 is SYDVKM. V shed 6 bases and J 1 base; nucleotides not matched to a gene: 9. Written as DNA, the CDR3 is TGTGCCAGCAGGGCACGGGGAGGGGCTTCCTACGAGCAGTACTTC. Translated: CASRARGGASYEQYF.

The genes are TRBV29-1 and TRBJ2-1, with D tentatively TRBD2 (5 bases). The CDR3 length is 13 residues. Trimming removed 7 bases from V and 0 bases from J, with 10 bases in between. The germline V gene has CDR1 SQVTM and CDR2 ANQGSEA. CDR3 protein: CSGRRSSYNEQFF. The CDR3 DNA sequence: TGCAGCGGGCGGAGGAGCTCCTACAATGAGCAGTTCTTC.

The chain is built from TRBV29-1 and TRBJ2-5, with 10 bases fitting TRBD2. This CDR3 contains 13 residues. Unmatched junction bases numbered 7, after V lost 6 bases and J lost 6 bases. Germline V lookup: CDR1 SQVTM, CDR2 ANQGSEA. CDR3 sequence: CSVGTSDWKTQYF. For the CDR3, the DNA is TGCAGCGTCGGGACTAGCGACTGGAAGACCCAGTACTTC.

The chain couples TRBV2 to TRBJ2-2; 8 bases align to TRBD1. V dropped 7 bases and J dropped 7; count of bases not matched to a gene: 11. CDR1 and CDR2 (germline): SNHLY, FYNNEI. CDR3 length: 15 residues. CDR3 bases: TGTGCCAGCAAGACACAGGGGGATAGGGACGGGGAGCTGTTTTTT. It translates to CASKTQGDRDGELFF.

CDR3 DNA: TGTGCCAGCAGCGTAGCCCCGTCTGCTGAAACCTTCACAGATACGCAGTATTTT. Protein product: CASSVAPSAETFTDTQYF. The chain recombines TRBV9 with TRBJ2-3, with D uncertain. Between the trimmed V and J ends, which lost 0 bases and 2 bases, there was a span of 19 bases. Germline V lookup: CDR1 SGDLS, CDR2 YYNGEE. The CDR3 contains 18 residues.

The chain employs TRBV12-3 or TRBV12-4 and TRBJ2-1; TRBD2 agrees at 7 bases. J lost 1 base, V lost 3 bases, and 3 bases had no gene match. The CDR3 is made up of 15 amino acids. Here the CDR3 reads CASSLVGRSYNEQFF. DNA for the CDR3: TGTGCCAGCAGTTTGGTCGGGAGGTCCTACAATGAGCAGTTCTTC.

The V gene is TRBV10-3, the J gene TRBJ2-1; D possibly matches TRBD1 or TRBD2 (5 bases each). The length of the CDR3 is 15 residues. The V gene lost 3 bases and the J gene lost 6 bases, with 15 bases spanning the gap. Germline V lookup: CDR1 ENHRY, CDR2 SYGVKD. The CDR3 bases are TGTGCCATCAGTGATGTGGGGCCTGGGGGCAATGAGCAGTTCTTC. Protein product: CAISDVGPGGNEQFF.

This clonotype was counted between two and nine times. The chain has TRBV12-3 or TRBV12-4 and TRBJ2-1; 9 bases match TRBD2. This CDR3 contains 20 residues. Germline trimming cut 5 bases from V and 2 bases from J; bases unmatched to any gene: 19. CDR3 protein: CASSLRQNRREGLAYNEQFF. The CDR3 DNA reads TGTGCCAGCAGTCTCAGACAGAATAGGCGGGAGGGCCTCGCCTACAATGAGCAGTTCTTC.

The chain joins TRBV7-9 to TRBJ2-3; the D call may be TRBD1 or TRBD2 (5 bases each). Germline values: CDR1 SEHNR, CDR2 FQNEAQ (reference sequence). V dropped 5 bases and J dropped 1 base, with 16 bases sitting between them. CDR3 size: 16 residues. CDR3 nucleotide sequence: TGTGCCAGCAGCCCCCCGGGACGGATAGGCACAGATACGCAGTATTTT. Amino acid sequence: CASSPPGRIGTDTQYF.

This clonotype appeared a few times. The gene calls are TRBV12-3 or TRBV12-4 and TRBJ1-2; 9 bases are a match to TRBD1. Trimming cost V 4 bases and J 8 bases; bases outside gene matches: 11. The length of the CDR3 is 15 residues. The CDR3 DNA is TGTGCCAGCAGTTCGGACAGGGGTCCTGAGGAGGGCTACACCTTC. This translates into CASSSDRGPEEGYTF.

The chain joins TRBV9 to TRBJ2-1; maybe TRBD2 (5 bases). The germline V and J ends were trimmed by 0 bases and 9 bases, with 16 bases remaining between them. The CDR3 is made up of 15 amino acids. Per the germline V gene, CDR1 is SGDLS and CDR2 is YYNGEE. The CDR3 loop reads CASSVGLDLGLEQFF. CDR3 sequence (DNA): TGTGCCAGCAGCGTAGGCCTGGACTTGGGTCTTGAGCAGTTCTTC. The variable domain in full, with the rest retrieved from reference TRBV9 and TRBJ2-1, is DSGVTQTPKHLITATGQRVTLRCSPRSGDLSVYWYQQSLDQGLQFLIQYYNGEERAKGNILERFSAQQFPDLHSELNLSSLELGDSALYFCASSVGLDLGLEQFFGPGTRLTVL.

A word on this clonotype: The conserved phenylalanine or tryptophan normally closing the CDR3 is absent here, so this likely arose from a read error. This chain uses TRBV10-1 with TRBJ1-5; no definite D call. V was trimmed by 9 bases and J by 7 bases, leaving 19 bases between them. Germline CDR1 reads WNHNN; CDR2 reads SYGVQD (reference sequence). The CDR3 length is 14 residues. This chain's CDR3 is CARRDGEGAQPQHV. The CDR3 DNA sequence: TGCGCCAGACGAGACGGGGAGGGAGCGCAGCCCCAGCATGTT.

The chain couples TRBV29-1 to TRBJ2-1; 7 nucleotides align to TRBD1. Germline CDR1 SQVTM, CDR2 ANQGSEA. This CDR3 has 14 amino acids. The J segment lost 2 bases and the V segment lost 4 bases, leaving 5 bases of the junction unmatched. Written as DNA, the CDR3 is TGCAGCGTTGTGGTCGGGACAGCCTACAATGAGCAGTTCTTC. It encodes CSVVVGTAYNEQFF.

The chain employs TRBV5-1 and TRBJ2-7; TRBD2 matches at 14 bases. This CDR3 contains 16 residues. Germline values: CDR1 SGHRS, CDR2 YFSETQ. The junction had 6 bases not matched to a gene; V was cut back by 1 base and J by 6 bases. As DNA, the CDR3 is TGCGCCAGCAGCTTGCAGGGTGGACTAGCGGGAGGCGAGCAGTACTTC. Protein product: CASSLQGGLAGGEQYF.